The 2 T cell receptor beta chains given below trace back to one sample, sequenced in a study of spatial heterogeneity in lung cancer. Noted time point: sample taken at primary tumor resection. No cells were sorted before sequencing. The whole RNA sequenced was extracted from tumor, nontumor lung or frozen PBMC. TCRdb used MiXCR to reprocess the 5' RACE reads, holding one entry per CDR3 protein. In the table there are 82,000 or so distinct CDR3 sequences, roughly 12% of which are singletons. This specimen consisted of PBMCs, obtained at surgery. Receptors were obtained from a male donor with early-stage non-small cell lung cancer.

This clonotype turned up a few times. DNA for the CDR3: TGCAGCGTTGGTGCAGGGGCCAATGAGCAGTTCTTC. Its translation: CSVGAGANEQFF. The rearrangement joins TRBV29-1 to TRBJ2-1, with D possibly being TRBD1 (6 bases). The V and J ends lost 4 bases and 6 bases respectively, with 10 bases between them. CDR1 is SQVTM, CDR2 ANQGSEA, per germline. This CDR3 region has 12 residues.

The chain carries TRBV4-1 and TRBJ2-7, with 10 bases identical to TRBD2. V shed 0 bases and J 5 bases; nucleotides not matched to a gene: 13. The CDR3 runs 18 residues. Germline V lookup: CDR1 MGHRA, CDR2 YSYEKL. The CDR3 loop reads CASSQDPGRLAGEDEQYF. The CDR3 nucleotides read TGCGCCAGCAGCCAAGATCCCGGGCGCCTAGCGGGAGAAGACGAGCAGTACTTC.